This T cell receptor (beta chain) was sequenced for a study of T cells in Graves' hyperthyroidism and ophthalmopathy. Germline trimming cut 5 bases from V and 5 bases from J; bases unmatched to any gene: 11. CDR3 length equals 15 residues. Germline values: CDR1 SGHTA, CDR2 FQGTGA. To note about this clonotype: The target antigen is unknown.

The authors deemed Graves' hyperthyroidism stable absent ophthalmopathy progression within 18 months. Patients were aged 18 to 65, had disease duration under 2 months, and had newly diagnosed hyperthyroidism. The study's findings and limits: Ophthalmopathy was model-predicted a median around 6.1 months pre-onset. Stable hyperthyroidism was told apart from ophthalmopathy by a model built on 13 V-J features.

Amplification of TCR beta CDR3 regions used RNA as the template. RT-PCR in the first round (using the HTBI primer set) targeted the TCR CDR3. MiXCR, applied by TCRdb to the multiplex PCR reads, yields one record per CDR3 protein. This sample has about 290,000 distinct CDR3 sequences, with roughly 13% found just once. V and J are TRBV7-3 and TRBJ2-5, with 7 positions matching TRBD1. The sequenced sample consisted of blood. This TCR was sampled from a woman aged 40 to 55 with Graves' hyperthyroidism. The CDR3 reads CASSRTGTARETQYF. DNA of the CDR3: TGTGCCAGCAGCCGGACCGGGACAGCACGGGAGACCCAGTACTTC. Filled out from reference TRBV7-3 and TRBJ2-5, the complete variable domain reads GAGVSQTPSNKVTEKGKYVELRCDPISGHTALYWYRQSLGQGPEFLIYFQGTGAADDSGLPNDRFFAVRPEGSVSTLKIQRTERGDSAVYLCASSRTGTARETQYFGPGTRLLVL.